A single T cell receptor (beta chain) is shown here with its context. What it recognizes is unknown. TCRdb keeps only in-frame clones here, not all; method: immunoSEQ multiplex PCR. Found here are under 850,000 clones, just under 75% of them singletons; the top ten hold under 2%. V lost 3 bases and J lost 0, with 6 bases in between. The CDR3 totals 14 residues. Per the germline V gene, CDR1 is WNHNN and CDR2 is SYGVQD (reference sequence). The data are from a study of shared clonotypes between healthy human individuals. Broader study findings: Blood alone was sampled, and tissue repertoires likely differ.

This TCR was sampled from a woman in her 30s in good health. This chain links TRBV10-1 with TRBJ2-1; D call uncertain. Material for sequencing was memory CD4+ T cells sorted from blood. Subset in this sample: CD45RA-negative fraction. CDR3 nucleotide sequence: TGCGCCAGCAGTGACGGGTACTCCTACAATGAGCAGTTCTTC. Translation: CASSDGYSYNEQFF.